This T cell receptor (beta chain) was observed in a study of cytomegalovirus exposure and HLA in healthy donors. Study-wide results and caveats: A later analysis reportedly identified an Asian-associated ancestry cluster as carrying fewer N-insertions than the roughly 700-donor mean. Later analysis demonstrated an association between a missense DCLRE1C variant and TCR beta V- and J-gene trimming. Researchers catalogued over 150 TCR beta chains as cytomegalovirus-associated.

J was trimmed by 3 bases and V by 8 bases; bases with no gene match: 13. The germline V gene encodes CDR1 MNHEY and CDR2 SMNVEV (reference sequence). This CDR3 has 15 amino acids. PCR was performed using 60 Vbeta and 13 Jbeta primers. The repertoire was sequenced with immunoSEQ multiplex PCR; TCRdb's copy has only in-frame clones and lacks some. The data contain around 95,000 clones, 82% of them singletons. On this clone: As yet, its antigen is unknown.

The chain joins TRBV27 to TRBJ2-7, with TRBD1 matching 7 bases. Sequencing used PBMCs. The receptor was isolated from a man aged 25-45 years in good health and CMV-seropositive. CDR3 protein: CASRPAGGMVYEQYF. CDR3 in DNA: TGTGCCAGCCGTCCCGCAGGGGGAATGGTCTACGAGCAGTACTTC.